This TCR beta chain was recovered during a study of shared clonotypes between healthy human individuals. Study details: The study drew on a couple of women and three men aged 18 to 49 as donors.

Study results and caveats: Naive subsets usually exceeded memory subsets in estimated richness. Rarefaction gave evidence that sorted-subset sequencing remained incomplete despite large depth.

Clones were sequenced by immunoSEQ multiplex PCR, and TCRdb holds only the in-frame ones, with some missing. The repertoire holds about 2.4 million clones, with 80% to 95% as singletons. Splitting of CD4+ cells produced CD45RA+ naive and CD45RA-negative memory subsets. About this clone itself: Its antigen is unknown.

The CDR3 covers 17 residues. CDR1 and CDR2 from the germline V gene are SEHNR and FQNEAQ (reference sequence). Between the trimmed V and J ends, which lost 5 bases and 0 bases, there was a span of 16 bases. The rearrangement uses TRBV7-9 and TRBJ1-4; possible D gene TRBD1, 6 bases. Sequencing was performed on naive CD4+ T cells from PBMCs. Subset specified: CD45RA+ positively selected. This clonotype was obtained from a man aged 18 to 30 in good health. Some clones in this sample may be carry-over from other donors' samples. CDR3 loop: CASSLDRTVATNEKLFF. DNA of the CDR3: TGTGCCAGCAGCCTGGACAGAACAGTTGCAACTAATGAAAAACTGTTTTTT.